What follows describes a single T cell receptor (beta chain). The sample is drawn from a study of blood T cell repertoires in COVID-19. Study at large: Spain, Italy and the United States supplied samples that represented acute and convalescent COVID-19. The cDNA or gDNA used as material had been derived from T cells, B-cell-depleted T cells, or PBMCs.

Authors' methods: Amplification of reference gene primers provided the estimated nucleated cell counts. Method: immunoSEQ multiplex PCR; TCRdb's copy keeps in-frame clones and lacks some. V, J and clone size derive from that table, while D and trimming were established from the DNA sequence. The table records 70,000 to 100,000 clones, around 90% of them present only once. The germline gives CDR1 MNHEY, CDR2 SMNVEV (reference sequence). The CDR3 loop spans 13 amino acids. Trimming cost V 6 bases and J 6 bases, with 14 bases left between them. The clonotype originates from a human donor in a cohort sampled during active COVID-19. V gene TRBV27 combines with J gene TRBJ1-2, with D possibly being TRBD1 (6 bases). What was sequenced was peripheral blood. The CDR3 DNA reads TGTGCCAGCAGCGAAAACAGGGTCGATGGCTACACCTTC. It codes for CASSENRVDGYTF.